This T cell receptor (beta chain) was recovered during a study of blood T cell repertoires in COVID-19. Assay used: immunoSEQ multiplex PCR; TCRdb lists only in-frame clones, some missing. The sample holds tens of thousands of clones; more than 75% are singletons and the top ten take 6% to 6.5%. The V segment lost 5 bases and the J segment 5 bases; nucleotides outside the gene matches: 9. Germline lookup yields CDR1 GTSNPN and CDR2 SVGIG (reference sequence). The CDR3 sequence is 15 residues long. This clone showed up just once. The chain is built from TRBV30 and TRBJ1-3, with 10 bases identical to TRBD1. The receptor was isolated from a woman aged 55-70 years with COVID-19, enrolled during active disease. Sequencing was performed on peripheral blood. DNA of the CDR3: TGTGCCTGGCAACCGGGACAGGGGCGGAGAAACACCATATATTTT. Encoded protein: CAWQPGQGRRNTIYF.